This section outlines one T cell receptor beta chain sequence together with its context. No antigen is known for it. One end of the junction is discordant with germline, which a read error may explain. The data were taken from a study of CD8 T cells in ankylosing spondylitis. Whole-study results and caveats: One TCR beta motif, made up of 7 or 8 highly homologous variants, appeared characteristic of ankylosing spondylitis blood.

CDR3 length: 16 residues. CDR1 and CDR2 from the germline V gene are DFQATT and SNEGSKA (reference sequence). Each CDR3 protein gets one entry after TCRdb re-called the 5' RACE reads with MiXCR. The sample lists a few hundred thousand distinct CDR3 sequences; approximately 20% were seen once. The sequencing input was blood, either unsorted or a sorted T cell fraction (not recorded which). This clonotype was sampled from a male donor with ankylosing spondylitis. The chain carries TRBV20-1 and TRBJ2-1; 7 nucleotides line up with TRBD1. The CDR3 DNA reads TGCAGTGCTGGAGACGCCGACAGGGAATCCTACAATGAGCAGTTCTTC. This codes for CSAGDADRESYNEQFF.